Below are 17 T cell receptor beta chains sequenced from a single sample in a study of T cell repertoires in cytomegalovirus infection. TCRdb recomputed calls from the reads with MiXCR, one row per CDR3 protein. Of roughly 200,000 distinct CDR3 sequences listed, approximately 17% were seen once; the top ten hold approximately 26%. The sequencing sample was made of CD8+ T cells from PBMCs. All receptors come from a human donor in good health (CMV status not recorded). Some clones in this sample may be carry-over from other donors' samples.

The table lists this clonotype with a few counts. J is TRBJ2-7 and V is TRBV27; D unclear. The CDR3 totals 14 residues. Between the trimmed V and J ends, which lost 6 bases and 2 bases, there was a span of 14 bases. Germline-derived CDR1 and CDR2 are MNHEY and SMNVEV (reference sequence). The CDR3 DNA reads TGTGCCAGCAGCCCTATCCGGGCCGCCTACGAGCAGTACTTC. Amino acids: CASSPIRAAYEQYF.

DNA of the CDR3: TGTGCCAGCCAACGGGGCGGATACACAGATACGCAGTATTTT. Amino acid sequence: CASQRGGYTDTQYF. J is TRBJ2-3 and V is TRBV7-2; perhaps D is TRBD1 or TRBD2 (5 bases each). Germline V lookup: CDR1 SGHTA, CDR2 FQGNSA. Trimming stripped 8 bases from V and 2 bases from J, with 14 bases between. The CDR3 sequence is 14 residues long.

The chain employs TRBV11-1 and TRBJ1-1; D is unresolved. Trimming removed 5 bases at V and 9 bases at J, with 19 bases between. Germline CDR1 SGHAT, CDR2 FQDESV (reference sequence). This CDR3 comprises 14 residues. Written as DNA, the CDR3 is TGTGCCAGCAGCCAAACATCGGCAAGACTGAAAGCTTTCTTT. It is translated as CASSQTSARLKAFF.

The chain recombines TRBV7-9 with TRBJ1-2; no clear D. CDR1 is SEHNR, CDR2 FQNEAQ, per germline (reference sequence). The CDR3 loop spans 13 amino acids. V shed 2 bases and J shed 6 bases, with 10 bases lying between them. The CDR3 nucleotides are TGTGCCAGCAGCTTAAAGAGGATCCATGGCTACACCTTC. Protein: CASSLKRIHGYTF.

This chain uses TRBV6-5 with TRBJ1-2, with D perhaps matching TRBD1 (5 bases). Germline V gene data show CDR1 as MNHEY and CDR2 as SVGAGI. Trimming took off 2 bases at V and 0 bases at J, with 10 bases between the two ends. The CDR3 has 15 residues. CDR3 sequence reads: CASSYLGAANYGYTF. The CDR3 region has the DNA TGTGCCAGCAGTTACCTAGGGGCGGCTAACTATGGCTACACCTTC.

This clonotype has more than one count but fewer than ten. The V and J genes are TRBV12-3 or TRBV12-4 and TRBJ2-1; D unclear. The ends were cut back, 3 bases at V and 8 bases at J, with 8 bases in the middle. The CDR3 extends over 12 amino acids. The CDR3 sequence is CASSLRGYEQFF. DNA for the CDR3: TGTGCCAGCAGTTTGAGAGGTTATGAGCAGTTCTTC.

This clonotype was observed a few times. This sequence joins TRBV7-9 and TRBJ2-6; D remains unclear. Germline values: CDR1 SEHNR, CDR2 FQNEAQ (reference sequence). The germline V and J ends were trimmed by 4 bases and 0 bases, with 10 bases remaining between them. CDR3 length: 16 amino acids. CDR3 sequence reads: CASSSYSVSGANVLTF. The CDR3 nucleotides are TGTGCCAGCAGCTCATACAGCGTCTCTGGGGCCAACGTCCTGACTTTC.

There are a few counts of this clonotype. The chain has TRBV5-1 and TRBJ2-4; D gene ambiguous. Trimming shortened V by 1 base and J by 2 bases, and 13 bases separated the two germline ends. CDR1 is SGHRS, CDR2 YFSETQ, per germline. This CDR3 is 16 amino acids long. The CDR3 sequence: CASSLIARPSKNIQYF. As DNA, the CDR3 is TGCGCCAGCAGCTTGATCGCCAGGCCTTCCAAAAACATTCAGTACTTC. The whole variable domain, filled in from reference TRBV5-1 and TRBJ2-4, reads KAGVTQTPRYLIKTRGQQVTLSCSPISGHRSVSWYQQTPGQGLQFLFEYFSETQRNKGNFPGRFSGRQFSNSRSEMNVSTLELGDSALYLCASSLIARPSKNIQYFGAGTRLSVL.

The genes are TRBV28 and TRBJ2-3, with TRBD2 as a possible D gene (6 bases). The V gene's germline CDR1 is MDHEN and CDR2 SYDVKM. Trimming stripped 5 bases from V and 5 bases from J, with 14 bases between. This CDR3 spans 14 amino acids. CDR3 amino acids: CASSLRLVGDTQYF. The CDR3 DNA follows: TGTGCCAGCAGTCTCCGACTAGTAGGAGATACGCAGTATTTT.

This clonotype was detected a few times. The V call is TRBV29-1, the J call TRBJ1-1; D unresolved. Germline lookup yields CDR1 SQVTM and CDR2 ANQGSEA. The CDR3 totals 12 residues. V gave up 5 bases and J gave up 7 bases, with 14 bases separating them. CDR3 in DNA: TGCAGCGTTTACGTATCGTCCTATGAAGCTTTCTTT. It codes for CSVYVSSYEAFF.

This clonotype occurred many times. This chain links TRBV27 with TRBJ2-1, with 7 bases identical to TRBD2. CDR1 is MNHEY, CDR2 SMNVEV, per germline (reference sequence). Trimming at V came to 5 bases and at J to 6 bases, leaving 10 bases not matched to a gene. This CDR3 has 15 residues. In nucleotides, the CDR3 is TGTGCCAGCAGTCCTACCTCCGGGGGGTCCAATGAGCAGTTCTTC. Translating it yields CASSPTSGGSNEQFF.

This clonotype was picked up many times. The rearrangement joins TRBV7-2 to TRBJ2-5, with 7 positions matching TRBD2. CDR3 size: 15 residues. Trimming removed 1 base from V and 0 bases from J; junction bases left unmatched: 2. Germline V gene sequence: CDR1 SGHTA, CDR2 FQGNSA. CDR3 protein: CASSLGGGNQETQYF. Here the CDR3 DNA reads TGTGCCAGCAGCTTAGGCGGGGGTAACCAAGAGACCCAGTACTTC.

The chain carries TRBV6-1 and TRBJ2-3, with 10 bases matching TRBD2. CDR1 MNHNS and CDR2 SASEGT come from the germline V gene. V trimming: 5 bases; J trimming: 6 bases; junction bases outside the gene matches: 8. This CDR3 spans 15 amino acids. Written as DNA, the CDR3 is TGTGCCAGCAGTCCAGCGGGGGGGTGGGCCGATACGCAGTATTTT. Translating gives CASSPAGGWADTQYF.

CDR3 in DNA: TGTGCCAGCAGTTTAACCGTAATCTATAGCAATCAGCCCCAGCATTTT. Translation: CASSLTVIYSNQPQHF. The chain has TRBV28 and TRBJ1-5; D ambiguous. This CDR3 is built from 16 residues. The germline V gene encodes CDR1 MDHEN and CDR2 SYDVKM. Deletions cut 2 bases from V and 0 bases from J, with 11 bases between.

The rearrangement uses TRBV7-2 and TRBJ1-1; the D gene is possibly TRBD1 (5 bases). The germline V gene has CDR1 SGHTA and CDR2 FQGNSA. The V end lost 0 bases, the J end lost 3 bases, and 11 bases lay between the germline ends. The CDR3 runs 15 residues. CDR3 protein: CASSLAGGGDTEAFF. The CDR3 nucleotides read TGTGCCAGCAGCTTAGCCGGGGGGGGGGACACTGAAGCTTTCTTT.

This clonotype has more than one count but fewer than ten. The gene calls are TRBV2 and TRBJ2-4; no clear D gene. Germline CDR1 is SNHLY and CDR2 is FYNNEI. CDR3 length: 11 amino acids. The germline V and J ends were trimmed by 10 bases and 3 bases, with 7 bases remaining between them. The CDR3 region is CAMIFKNIQYF. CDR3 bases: TGTGCCATGATTTTCAAAAACATTCAGTACTTC.

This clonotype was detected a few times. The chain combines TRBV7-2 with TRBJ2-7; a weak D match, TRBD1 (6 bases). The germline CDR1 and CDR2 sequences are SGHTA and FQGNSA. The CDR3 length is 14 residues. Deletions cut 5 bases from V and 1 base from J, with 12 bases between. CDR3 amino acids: CASSPLTGSYEQYF. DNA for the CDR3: TGTGCCAGCAGCCCTCTGACAGGATCCTACGAGCAGTACTTC.